Shown below are 29 T cell receptor beta chains from a single sample sequenced in a study of cytomegalovirus exposure and HLA in healthy donors. The primer mix had 60 Vbeta and 13 Jbeta primers. Assay: immunoSEQ multiplex PCR; the TCRdb copy retains only in-frame clones and omits some. The sample contains about 150,000 clones, 50% to 75% of which appear only once. The specimen was PBMCs. All receptors derive from a woman aged 25 to 39 in good health and CMV-seropositive.

The chain employs TRBV30 and TRBJ1-1; 10 bases match TRBD1. The CDR3 is 16 amino acids. CDR1 and CDR2 from the germline V gene are GTSNPN and SVGIG (reference sequence). The V segment lost 4 bases and the J segment 1 base; nucleotides outside the gene matches: 9. The CDR3 DNA reads TGTGCCTGGAAAAGACAGGGGGCTTATCGGAACACTGAAGCTTTCTTT. It translates to CAWKRQGAYRNTEAFF. The whole variable domain, remainder taken from reference TRBV30 and TRBJ1-1, is SQTIHQWPATLVQPVGSPLSLECTVEGTSNPNLYWYRQAAGRGLQLLFYSVGIGQISSEVPQNLSASRPQDRQFILSSKKLLLSDSGFYLCAWKRQGAYRNTEAFFGQGTRLTVV.

The rearrangement joins TRBV7-2 to TRBJ2-5; no firm D call. The end of the DNA is better explained by TRBJ2-7, so the J call may be wrong. Germline V gene data show CDR1 as SGHTA and CDR2 as FQGNSA. This CDR3 spans 14 amino acids. The CDR3 sequence is CASSEQLRSYEQYF. The CDR3 DNA is TGTGCCAGCAGTGAACAGCTTCGCTCCTACGAGCAGTACTTC.

The rearrangement uses TRBV30 and TRBJ1-1, with no clear D. This CDR3 spans 15 amino acids. Trimming cost V 3 bases and J 1 base, with 15 bases left between them. The germline CDR1 and CDR2 sequences are GTSNPN and SVGIG (reference sequence). The CDR3 DNA follows: TGTGCCTGGAGGGGCATCCCAGTACAGAACACTGAAGCTTTCTTT. It encodes CAWRGIPVQNTEAFF.

This chain uses TRBV6-5 with TRBJ2-5; 11 nucleotides align to TRBD1. V trimming: 2 bases; J trimming: 5 bases; junction bases outside the gene matches: 4. Germline V gene sequence: CDR1 MNHEY, CDR2 SVGAGI. The CDR3 is 15 amino acids. The CDR3 is CASSYGGDRGETQYF. DNA of the CDR3: TGTGCCAGCAGTTACGGTGGGGACAGGGGGGAGACCCAGTACTTC.

This clone has only a few counts. V usage is TRBV6-4 and J usage is TRBJ1-5; TRBD1 aligns across 7 bases. The CDR3 loop spans 17 amino acids. V gave up 7 bases and J gave up 5 bases; unmatched junction bases: 17. The germline V gene has CDR1 MRHNA and CDR2 SNTAGT. CDR3 DNA: TGTGCCAGCAAAGGACAGGCTGCAAACGGACAGTATCAGCCCCAGCATTTT. As protein: CASKGQAANGQYQPQHF.

The CDR3 bases are TGTGCCAGCAGCCCGACTAGCGGTAACTACAATGAGCAGTTCTTC. It encodes CASSPTSGNYNEQFF. The chain carries TRBV7-9 and TRBJ2-1; TRBD2 agrees at 9 bases. CDR1 and CDR2 from the germline V gene are SEHNR and FQNEAQ (reference sequence). V was pared by 5 bases and J by 3 bases, with 5 bases of the junction left unmatched. The CDR3 has 15 residues.

This clone has just a few counts. The same CDR3 is also encoded by other DNA sequences in this sample. The gene calls are TRBV2 and TRBJ1-6; the match to TRBD1 covers 9 bases. The germline gives CDR1 SNHLY, CDR2 FYNNEI. This CDR3 contains 18 residues. V lost 6 bases and J lost 0; bases outside the gene matches: 9. CDR3 amino acids: CASRPGQGLSSYNSPLHF. CDR3 sequence (DNA): TGTGCCAGCAGGCCGGGACAGGGCCTAAGCTCCTATAATTCACCCCTCCACTTT. The full variable domain, completed using reference TRBV2 and TRBJ1-6, is EPEVTQTPSHQVTQMGQEVILRCVPISNHLYFYWYRQILGQKVEFLVSFYNNEISEKSEIFDDQFSVERPDGSNFTLKIRSTKLEDSAMYFCASRPGQGLSSYNSPLHFGNGTRLTVT.

The CDR3 nucleotides read TGTGCCAGCTCGAGTAAAATCAATACCATGAACACTGAAGCTTTCTTT. Its protein product is CASSSKINTMNTEAFF. The chain couples TRBV18 to TRBJ1-1; no clear D. Germline assignment: CDR1 KGHSH and CDR2 LQKENI. The ends were cut back, 6 bases at V and 0 bases at J, with 17 bases in the middle. CDR3 length: 16 amino acids.

This clone was counted only a few times. The J gene is TRBJ2-1, the V gene TRBV5-6; TRBD2 agrees at 14 bases. The CDR3 contains 15 residues. Trimming cost V 3 bases and J 9 bases; bases outside gene matches: 5. Germline loops: CDR1 SGHDT, CDR2 YYEEEE. The DNA of the CDR3 is TGTGCCAGCAGCTGGGGGACTAGCGGGAGTGGTGAGCAGTTCTTC. Encoded protein: CASSWGTSGSGEQFF.

The rearrangement uses TRBV10-3 and TRBJ1-1; no clear D. Germline lookup yields CDR1 ENHRY and CDR2 SYGVKD. The CDR3 consists of 12 residues. V was shortened by 3 bases and J by 8 bases, with 10 bases between the two germline ends. The CDR3 reads CAISDMTEEAFF. CDR3 bases: TGTGCCATCAGTGATATGACTGAGGAAGCTTTCTTT.

The chain uses TRBV29-1 and TRBJ2-7, with D perhaps TRBD1 (6 bases). Germline lookup yields CDR1 SQVTM and CDR2 ANQGSEA. CDR3 length: 13 residues. V lost 7 bases, J lost 0 bases, and 13 bases lay in between. The CDR3 spells CSANRGNSYEQYF. The CDR3 nucleotides read TGCAGCGCTAATAGGGGGAACTCCTACGAGCAGTACTTC.

The gene calls are TRBV5-4 and TRBJ2-7, with D possibly matching TRBD2 (6 bases). CDR1 is SGHNT, CDR2 YYREEE, per germline (reference sequence). V was shortened by 0 bases and J by 6 bases, with 16 bases between the two germline ends. The CDR3 consists of 15 residues. CDR3 in DNA: TGTGCCAGCAGCTTGGGACTAGTAGGTCGCTCCGAGCAGTACTTC. Translating it yields CASSLGLVGRSEQYF.

CDR3 in amino acids: CASTSRMGNTIYF. Written as DNA, the CDR3 is TGTGCCAGCACCTCGCGTATGGGAAACACCATATATTTT. The chain uses TRBV5-4 and TRBJ1-3; no clear D gene. The CDR3 is made up of 13 amino acids. Germline V gene data show CDR1 as SGHNT and CDR2 as YYREEE (reference sequence). V lost 6 bases and J 4 bases, leaving 11 bases between the germline ends.

The V gene is TRBV11-3, the J gene TRBJ1-4, with D hard to call. The ends were cut back, 8 bases at V and 10 bases at J, with 14 bases in the middle. Germline lookup yields CDR1 SGHNT and CDR2 YENEEA. The CDR3 loop spans 12 amino acids. In nucleotides, the CDR3 is TGTGCCAGCGCCAGAGATTCGGGAAAACTGTTTTTT. Amino acids: CASARDSGKLFF.

V is TRBV28 and J is TRBJ2-3, with 8 bases matching TRBD2. Germline V gene sequence: CDR1 MDHEN, CDR2 SYDVKM. Trimming at V came to 5 bases and at J to 1 base, leaving 5 bases not matched to a gene. The CDR3 runs 15 residues. In nucleotides, the CDR3 is TGTGCCAGCAGTCCGGGGGGGATAGGCACAGATACGCAGTATTTT. It encodes CASSPGGIGTDTQYF.

This chain connects TRBV6-4 to TRBJ2-1, with TRBD1 matching over 9 bases. From germline, CDR1 is MRHNA and CDR2 SNTAGT. The V and J ends lost 3 bases and 1 base, in that order; junction bases with no gene match: 7. This CDR3 comprises 17 residues. CDR3 protein: CASSEVGTGISYNEQFF. CDR3 nucleotides: TGTGCCAGCAGTGAAGTCGGGACAGGGATATCCTACAATGAGCAGTTCTTC.

On this clone: The junction departs from the called germline gene at one end, perhaps through a read error. This chain uses TRBV6-5 with TRBJ1-6; D is uncertain. The length of the CDR3 is 14 residues. Germline assignment: CDR1 MNHEY and CDR2 SVGAGI. The CDR3 region has the DNA TGTGCCAGCAGCCGCGTCTCCAATAATTCACCCCTCCACTTT. Residues: CASSRVSNNSPLHF.

V is TRBV27 and J is TRBJ2-1, with 7 bases fitting TRBD2. With V trimmed by 1 base and J by 0 bases, 9 bases remained unmatched. From germline, CDR1 is MNHEY and CDR2 SMNVEV (reference sequence). This CDR3 is built from 18 residues. CDR3 DNA sequence: TGTGCCAGCAGTTTATATTCCTTTGGCGGGAGCTCCTACAATGAGCAGTTCTTC. Its protein product is CASSLYSFGGSSYNEQFF.

This chain uses TRBV2 with TRBJ1-2, with 9 bases lining up with TRBD1. The length of the CDR3 is 13 residues. Germline V gene lookup returns CDR1 SNHLY and CDR2 FYNNEI. V was clipped by 6 bases and J by 4 bases; unmatched bases: 3. CDR3 sequence: CASRATGGYGYTF. The CDR3 bases are TGTGCCAGCAGAGCGACAGGGGGCTATGGCTACACCTTC. The complete variable domain, with remaining parts taken from reference TRBV2 and TRBJ1-2, reads EPEVTQTPSHQVTQMGQEVILRCVPISNHLYFYWYRQILGQKVEFLVSFYNNEISEKSEIFDDQFSVERPDGSNFTLKIRSTKLEDSAMYFCASRATGGYGYTFGSGTRLTVV.

The chain's CDR3 is CASSWPLAGGSTDTQYF. For the CDR3, the DNA is TGCGCCAGCAGCTGGCCTCTAGCGGGGGGGAGCACAGATACGCAGTATTTT. The chain has TRBV5-1 and TRBJ2-3; 12 nucleotides align to TRBD2. Trimming at V came to 3 bases and at J to 0 bases, leaving 5 bases not matched to a gene. The CDR3 sequence is 17 residues long. Per the germline V gene, CDR1 is SGHRS and CDR2 is YFSETQ.

The rearrangement links TRBV7-8 to TRBJ2-7, with TRBD2 identical over 10 bases. Per the germline V gene, CDR1 is SGHVS and CDR2 is FQNEAQ. After removal of 3 bases from V and 3 bases from J, the junction contained 5 bases not matched to a gene. CDR3 size: 15 residues. CDR3 amino acids: CASSLRLAGNYEQYF. In DNA form, the CDR3 reads TGTGCCAGCAGCTTGAGACTAGCGGGTAACTACGAGCAGTACTTC.

In its sample, this clone was seen a few times. J is TRBJ1-2 and V is TRBV19; D remains ambiguous. The CDR3 has 14 residues. Between the trimmed V and J ends, which lost 3 bases and 8 bases, there was a span of 16 bases. CDR1 LNHDA and CDR2 SQIVND come from the germline V gene (reference sequence). CDR3 protein: CASSMLSGSLGYTF. CDR3 DNA sequence: TGTGCCAGTAGTATGCTTTCCGGGTCCTTGGGCTACACCTTC. The full variable domain, in which reference TRBV19 and TRBJ1-2 provide the parts outside the CDR3, is DGGITQSPKYLFRKEGQNVTLSCEQNLNHDAMYWYRQDPGQGLRLIYYSQIVNDFQKGDIAEGYSVSREKKESFPLTVTSAQKNPTAFYLCASSMLSGSLGYTFGSGTRLTVV.

V is TRBV5-1 and J is TRBJ2-7; D possibly corresponds to TRBD1 (6 bases). The CDR3 sequence is 16 residues long. V lost 1 base and J 0 bases, leaving 14 bases between the germline ends. Germline V lookup: CDR1 SGHRS, CDR2 YFSETQ. The CDR3 protein is CASSLKTGLSSYEQYF. CDR3 in DNA: TGCGCCAGCAGCTTGAAGACAGGACTGAGCTCCTACGAGCAGTACTTC.

The gene calls are TRBV27 and TRBJ2-7; 9 bases fit TRBD1. Germline CDR1 reads MNHEY; CDR2 reads SMNVEV (reference sequence). The CDR3 runs 15 residues. With V trimmed by 9 bases and J by 2 bases, 11 bases remained unmatched. The DNA for the CDR3 is TGTGCCAGTCGTACCGGGACAGGGCTCACCTACGAGCAGTACTTC. Protein product: CASRTGTGLTYEQYF.

The genes are TRBV30 and TRBJ2-5; D is possibly TRBD1 (6 bases). The DNA end lines up better with TRBJ2-7; the J call may be wrong. The CDR3 runs to 13 residues. In germline, CDR1 is GTSNPN, CDR2 SVGIG (reference sequence). The CDR3 is CAWSAGQNYEQYF. The CDR3 DNA reads TGTGCCTGGAGTGCTGGACAGAACTACGAGCAGTACTTC.

The CDR3 here is CASSLLGRANYGYTF. In DNA form, the CDR3 reads TGTGCCAGCAGCTTACTGGGCAGGGCTAACTATGGCTACACCTTC. The chain employs TRBV7-9 and TRBJ1-2; tentative D call: TRBD1 (5 bases). The CDR3 spans 15 residues. The V gene's germline CDR1 is SEHNR and CDR2 FQNEAQ (reference sequence). V gave up 2 bases and J gave up 0 bases, with 10 bases separating them. The full variable domain, rest sourced from reference TRBV7-9 and TRBJ1-2, is DTGVSQNPRHKITKRGQNVTFRCDPISEHNRLYWYRQTLGQGPEFLTYFQNEAQLEKSRLLSDRFSAERPKGSFSTLEIQRTEQGDSAMYLCASSLLGRANYGYTFGSGTRLTVV.

This sequence joins TRBV25-1 and TRBJ1-4; 7 bases map to TRBD1. Losses at the gene ends were 3 bases for V and 7 bases for J; bases not matched to a gene: 11. The CDR3 runs 16 residues. The germline V gene encodes CDR1 MGHDK and CDR2 SYGVNS. The CDR3 DNA is TGTGCCAGCAGTGATTGGTCAAGACAGGGTAGTGAAAAACTGTTTTTT. Encoded protein: CASSDWSRQGSEKLFF.

The chain employs TRBV19 and TRBJ2-7; TRBD2 matches 7 bases. There are 15 residues in the CDR3. The trim removed 2 bases at V and 3 bases at J, leaving 7 bases unmatched. Germline V gives CDR1 LNHDA, CDR2 SQIVND (reference sequence). Here the CDR3 reads CASSIKPSGLYEQYF. In DNA, the CDR3 is TGTGCCAGTAGTATAAAGCCTAGCGGTCTCTACGAGCAGTACTTC.

The chain combines TRBV9 with TRBJ1-2; the match to TRBD1 covers 11 bases. J lost 4 bases, V lost 0 bases, and 2 bases had no gene match. Germline-derived CDR1 and CDR2 are SGDLS and YYNGEE. The CDR3 is 15 amino acids. The CDR3 sequence is CASSVEDRGLYGYTF. The CDR3 bases are TGTGCCAGCAGCGTAGAGGACAGGGGGCTCTATGGCTACACCTTC.